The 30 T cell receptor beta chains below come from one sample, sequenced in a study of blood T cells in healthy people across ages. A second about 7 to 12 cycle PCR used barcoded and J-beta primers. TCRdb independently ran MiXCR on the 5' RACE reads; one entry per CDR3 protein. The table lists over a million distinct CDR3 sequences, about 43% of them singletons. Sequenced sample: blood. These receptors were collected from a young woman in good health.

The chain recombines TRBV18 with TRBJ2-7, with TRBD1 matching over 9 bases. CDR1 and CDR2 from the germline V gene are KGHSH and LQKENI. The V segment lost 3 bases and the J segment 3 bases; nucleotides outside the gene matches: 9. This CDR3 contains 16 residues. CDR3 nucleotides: TGTGCCAGCTCACCCACCGGGGGACAGGGAGGCTACGAGCAGTACTTC. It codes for CASSPTGGQGGYEQYF.

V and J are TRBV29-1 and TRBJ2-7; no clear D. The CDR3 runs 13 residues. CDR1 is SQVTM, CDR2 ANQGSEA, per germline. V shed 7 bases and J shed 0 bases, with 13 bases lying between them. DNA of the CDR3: TGCAGCGGATTCTTCGGTCCCTCCTACGAGCAGTACTTC. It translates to CSGFFGPSYEQYF.

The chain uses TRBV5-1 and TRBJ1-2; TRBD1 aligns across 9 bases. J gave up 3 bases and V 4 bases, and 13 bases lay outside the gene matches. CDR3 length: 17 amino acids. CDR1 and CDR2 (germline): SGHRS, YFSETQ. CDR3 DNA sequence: TGCGCCAGCAGCGGCCGGGACAGGGAGCTTTCCGACTATGGCTACACCTTC. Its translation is CASSGRDRELSDYGYTF.

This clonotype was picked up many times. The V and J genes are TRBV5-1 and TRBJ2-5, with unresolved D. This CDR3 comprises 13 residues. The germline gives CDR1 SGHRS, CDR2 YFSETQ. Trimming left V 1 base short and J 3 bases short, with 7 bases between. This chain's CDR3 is CASSLPNEETQYF. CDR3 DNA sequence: TGCGCCAGCAGCTTGCCCAATGAAGAGACCCAGTACTTC.

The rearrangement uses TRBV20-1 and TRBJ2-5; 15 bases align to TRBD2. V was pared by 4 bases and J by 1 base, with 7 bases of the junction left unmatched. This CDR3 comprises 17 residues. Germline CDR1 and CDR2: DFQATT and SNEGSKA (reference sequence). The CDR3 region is CSAIKWGLAGGQETQYF. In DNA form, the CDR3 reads TGCAGTGCTATAAAGTGGGGACTAGCGGGGGGCCAAGAGACCCAGTACTTC.

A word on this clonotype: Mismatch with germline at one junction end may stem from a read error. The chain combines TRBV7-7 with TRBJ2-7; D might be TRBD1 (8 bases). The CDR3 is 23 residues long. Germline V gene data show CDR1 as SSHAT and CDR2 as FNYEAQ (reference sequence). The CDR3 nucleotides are TGTGCTAGCAGCTTAGAATTTGGGACAGGTCTTGGGGGGGGGTTGCGTTTGGCCTACGAGCAGTACTTC. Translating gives CASSLEFGTGLGGGLRLAYEQYF.

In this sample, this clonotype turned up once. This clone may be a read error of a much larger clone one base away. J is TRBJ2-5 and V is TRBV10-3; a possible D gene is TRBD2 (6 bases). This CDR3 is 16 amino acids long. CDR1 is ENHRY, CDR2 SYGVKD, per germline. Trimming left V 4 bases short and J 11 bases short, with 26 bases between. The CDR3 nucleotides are TGTGCCATCAGTGCTCCCGGGGGTAGCGGAGGGAATGAGCAGTACTTC. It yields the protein CAISAPGGSGGNEQYF.

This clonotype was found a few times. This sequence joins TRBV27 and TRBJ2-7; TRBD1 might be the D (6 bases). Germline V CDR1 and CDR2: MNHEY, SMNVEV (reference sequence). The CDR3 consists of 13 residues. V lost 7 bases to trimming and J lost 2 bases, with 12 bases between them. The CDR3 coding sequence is TGTGCCAGCAAACCCGGGACAACCTACGAGCAGTACTTC. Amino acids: CASKPGTTYEQYF.

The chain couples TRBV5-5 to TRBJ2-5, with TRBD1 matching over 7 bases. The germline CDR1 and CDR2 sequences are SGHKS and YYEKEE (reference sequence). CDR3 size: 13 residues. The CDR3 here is CASSQGVQETQYF. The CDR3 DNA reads TGTGCTTCGTCCCAGGGGGTCCAAGAGACCCAGTACTTC.

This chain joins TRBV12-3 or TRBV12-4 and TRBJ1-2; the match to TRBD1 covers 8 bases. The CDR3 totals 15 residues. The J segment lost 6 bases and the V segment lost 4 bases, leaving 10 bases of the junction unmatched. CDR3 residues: CASSSTGAAPHGYTF. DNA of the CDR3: TGTGCCAGCAGTTCGACAGGGGCCGCTCCGCATGGCTACACCTTC.

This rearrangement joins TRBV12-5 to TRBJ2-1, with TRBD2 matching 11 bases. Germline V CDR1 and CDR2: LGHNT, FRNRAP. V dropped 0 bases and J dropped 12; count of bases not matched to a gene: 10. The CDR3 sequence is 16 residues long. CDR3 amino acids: CASGLVQGLAAWGQFF. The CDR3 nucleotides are TGTGCTAGTGGTTTGGTACAGGGACTAGCGGCCTGGGGGCAGTTCTTC.

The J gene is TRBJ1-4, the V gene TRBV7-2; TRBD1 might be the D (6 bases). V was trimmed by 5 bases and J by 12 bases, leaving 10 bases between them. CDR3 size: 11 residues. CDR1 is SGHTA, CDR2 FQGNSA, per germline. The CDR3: CASSQRGELFF. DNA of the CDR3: TGTGCCAGCAGCCAAAGGGGGGAACTGTTTTTT.

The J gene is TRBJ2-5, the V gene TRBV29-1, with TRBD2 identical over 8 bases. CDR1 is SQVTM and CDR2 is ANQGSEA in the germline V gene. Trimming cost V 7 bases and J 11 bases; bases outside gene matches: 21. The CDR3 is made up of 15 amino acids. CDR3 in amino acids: CSALPGLGLSNEQYF. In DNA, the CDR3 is TGCAGCGCTTTACCGGGACTAGGATTGAGCAATGAGCAGTACTTC.

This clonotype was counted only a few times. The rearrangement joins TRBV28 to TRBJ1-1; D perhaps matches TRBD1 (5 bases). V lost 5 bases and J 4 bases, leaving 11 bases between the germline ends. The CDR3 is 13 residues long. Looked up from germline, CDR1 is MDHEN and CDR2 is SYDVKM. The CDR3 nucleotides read TGTGCCAGCAGTCCGAGGAGGGGCACTGAAGCTTTCTTT. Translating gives CASSPRRGTEAFF.

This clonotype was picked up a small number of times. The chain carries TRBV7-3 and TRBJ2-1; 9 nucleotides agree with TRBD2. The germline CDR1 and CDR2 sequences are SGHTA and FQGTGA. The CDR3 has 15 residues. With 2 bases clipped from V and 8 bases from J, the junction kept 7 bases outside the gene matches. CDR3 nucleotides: TGTGCCAGCAGCTTATCCCTAGCGGGGTCTGATGAGCAGTTCTTC. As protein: CASSLSLAGSDEQFF. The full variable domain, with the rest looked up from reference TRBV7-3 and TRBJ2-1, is GAGVSQTPSNKVTEKGKYVELRCDPISGHTALYWYRQSLGQGPEFLIYFQGTGAADDSGLPNDRFFAVRPEGSVSTLKIQRTERGDSAVYLCASSLSLAGSDEQFFGPGTRLTVL.

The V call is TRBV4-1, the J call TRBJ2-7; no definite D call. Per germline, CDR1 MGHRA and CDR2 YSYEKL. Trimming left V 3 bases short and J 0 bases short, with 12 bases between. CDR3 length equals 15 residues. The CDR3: CASSQTPSSSYEQYF. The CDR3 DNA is TGCGCCAGCAGCCAGACCCCATCGAGCTCCTACGAGCAGTACTTC.

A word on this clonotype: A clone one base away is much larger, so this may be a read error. The CDR3 sequence is CAISDAYEETQFF. CDR3 DNA sequence: TGTGCCATCAGTGATGCCTATGAAGAGACCCAGTTCTTC. This chain connects TRBV10-3 to TRBJ2-1; D remains unclear. Trimming shortened V by 3 bases and J by 13 bases, and 16 bases separated the two germline ends. CDR3 size: 13 residues. From germline, CDR1 is ENHRY and CDR2 SYGVKD.

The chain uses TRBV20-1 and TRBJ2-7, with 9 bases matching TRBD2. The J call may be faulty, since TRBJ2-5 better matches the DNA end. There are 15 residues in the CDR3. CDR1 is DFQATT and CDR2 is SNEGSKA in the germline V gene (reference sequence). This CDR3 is CSARDLAGYQETQYF. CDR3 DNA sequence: TGCAGTGCTAGAGATCTAGCGGGATACCAAGAGACCCAGTACTTC.

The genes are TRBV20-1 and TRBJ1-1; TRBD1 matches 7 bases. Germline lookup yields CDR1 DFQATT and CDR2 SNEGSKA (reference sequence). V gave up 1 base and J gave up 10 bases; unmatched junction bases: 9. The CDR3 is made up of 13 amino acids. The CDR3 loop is CSARGDSGPTAFF. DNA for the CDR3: TGCAGTGCTAGAGGGGACAGTGGCCCAACAGCTTTCTTT.

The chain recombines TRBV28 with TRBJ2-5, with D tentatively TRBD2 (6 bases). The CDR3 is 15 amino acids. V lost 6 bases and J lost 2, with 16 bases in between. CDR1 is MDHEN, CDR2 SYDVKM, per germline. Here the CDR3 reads CASSFRRGRQETQYF. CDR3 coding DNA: TGTGCCAGCAGCTTCCGGAGGGGTCGGCAAGAGACCCAGTACTTC.

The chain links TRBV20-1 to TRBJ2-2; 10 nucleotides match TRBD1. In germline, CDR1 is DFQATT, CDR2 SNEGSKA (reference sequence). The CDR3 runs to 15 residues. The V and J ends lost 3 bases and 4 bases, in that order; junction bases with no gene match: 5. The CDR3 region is CSASGRDRGTGELFF. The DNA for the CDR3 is TGCAGTGCTAGCGGCCGGGACAGGGGCACCGGGGAGCTGTTTTTT.

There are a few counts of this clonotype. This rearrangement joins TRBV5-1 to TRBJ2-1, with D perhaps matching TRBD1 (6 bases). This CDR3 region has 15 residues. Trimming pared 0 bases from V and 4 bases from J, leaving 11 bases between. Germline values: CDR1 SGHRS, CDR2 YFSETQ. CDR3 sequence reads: CASSLAGHEYNEQFF. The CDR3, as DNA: TGCGCCAGCAGCTTGGCGGGACACGAATACAATGAGCAGTTCTTC.

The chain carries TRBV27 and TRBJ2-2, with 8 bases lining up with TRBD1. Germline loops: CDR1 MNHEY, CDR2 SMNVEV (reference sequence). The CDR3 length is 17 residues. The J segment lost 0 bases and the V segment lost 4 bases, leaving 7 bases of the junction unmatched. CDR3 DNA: TGTGCCAGCAGTTCCGGGACAGGCCTCGCGAACACCGGGGAGCTGTTTTTT. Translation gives CASSSGTGLANTGELFF.

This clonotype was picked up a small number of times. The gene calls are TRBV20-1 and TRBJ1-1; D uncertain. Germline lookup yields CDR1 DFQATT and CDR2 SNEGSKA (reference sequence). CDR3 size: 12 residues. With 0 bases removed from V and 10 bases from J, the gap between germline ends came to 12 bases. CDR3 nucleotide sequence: TGCAGTGCTAGAGATCCCGCCGTGGGAGCTTTCTTT. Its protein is CSARDPAVGAFF.

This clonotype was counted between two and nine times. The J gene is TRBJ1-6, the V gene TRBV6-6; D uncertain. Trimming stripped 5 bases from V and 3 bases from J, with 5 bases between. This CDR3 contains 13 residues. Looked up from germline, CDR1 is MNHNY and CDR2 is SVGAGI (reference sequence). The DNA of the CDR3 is TGTGCCAGCAGTCTCAACTATAATTCACCCCTCCACTTT. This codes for CASSLNYNSPLHF.

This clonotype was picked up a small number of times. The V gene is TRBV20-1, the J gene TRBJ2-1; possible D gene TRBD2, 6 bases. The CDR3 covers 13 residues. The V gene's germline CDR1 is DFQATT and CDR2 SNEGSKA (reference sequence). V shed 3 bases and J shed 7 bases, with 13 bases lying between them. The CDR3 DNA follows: TGCAGTGCTAGTCAGTTAGCGGTAAATGAGCAGTTCTTC. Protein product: CSASQLAVNEQFF.

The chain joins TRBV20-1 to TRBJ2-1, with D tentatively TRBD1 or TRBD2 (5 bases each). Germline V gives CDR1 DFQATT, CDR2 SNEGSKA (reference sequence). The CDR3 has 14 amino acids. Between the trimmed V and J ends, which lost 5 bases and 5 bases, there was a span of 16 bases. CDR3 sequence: CSAEGRIHDNEQFF. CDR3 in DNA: TGCAGTGCTGAGGGACGGATACATGACAATGAGCAGTTCTTC.

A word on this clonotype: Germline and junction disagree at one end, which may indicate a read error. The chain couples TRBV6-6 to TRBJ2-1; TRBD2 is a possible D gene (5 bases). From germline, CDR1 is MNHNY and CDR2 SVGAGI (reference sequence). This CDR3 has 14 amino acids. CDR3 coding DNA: TGTGCCAGCAGTGACTCTTCAGCGCGGGATGAGCAGTTCTTC. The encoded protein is CASSDSSARDEQFF.

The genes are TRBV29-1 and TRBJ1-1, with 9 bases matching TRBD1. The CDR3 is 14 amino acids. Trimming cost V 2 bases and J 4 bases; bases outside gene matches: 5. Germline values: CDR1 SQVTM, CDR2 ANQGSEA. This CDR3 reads CSVELGQGGTEAFF. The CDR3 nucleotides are TGCAGCGTTGAACTGGGACAGGGAGGCACTGAAGCTTTCTTT. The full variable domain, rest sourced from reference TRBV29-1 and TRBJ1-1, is SAVISQKPSRDICQRGTSLTIQCQVDSQVTMMFWYRQQPGQSLTLIATANQGSEATYESGFVIDKFPISRPNLTFSTLTVSNMSPEDSSIYLCSVELGQGGTEAFFGQGTRLTVV.

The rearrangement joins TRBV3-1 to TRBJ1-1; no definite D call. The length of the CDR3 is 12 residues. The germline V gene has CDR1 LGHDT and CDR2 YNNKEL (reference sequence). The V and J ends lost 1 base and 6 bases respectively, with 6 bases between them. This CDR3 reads CASSQGRAEAFF. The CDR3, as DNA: TGTGCCAGCAGCCAAGGGAGGGCTGAAGCTTTCTTT.